The present entry profiles one T cell receptor (beta chain) with its context. Its antigen has not been determined. No quality values exist for individual bases; no much larger clone is one base distant. The sample comes from a study of T cell changes during pregnancy in multiple sclerosis (dated by TCRdb to the late 2010s). With respect to the entire study: Changes in the T cell repertoire over the course of pregnancy were examined in this study in women with multiple sclerosis.

According to the germline V gene, CDR1 reads LGHNT and CDR2 reads FRNRAP. V and J are trimmed by 9 bases and 2 bases, and the gene matches miss 6 bases of the junction. The CDR3, from cysteine to phenylalanine, totals 14 residues. The DNA shown is the 42-base CDR3, in frame from base 1. The protocol used for the library was the immunoSEQ multiplex PCR assay. The immuneACCESS repertoire file appears here via TCRdb, limited to in-frame rearrangements. These files lack a portion of the clones; in checked studies, under half of the deficit traces to unresolved V genes, and the cause of the others is not known. For this sample there are fewer than 90,000 clones; nearly 95% appear just once. More than 1.5% of the sample rests with the top ten.

The rearranged segments are TRBV12-5 and TRBJ2-1; 8 bases in the junction line up with TRBD2. The receptor was derived from a female donor in good health, enrolled as a control in a pregnancy study. The sample was peripheral blood, taken after pregnancy. For the CDR3, the sequence is CASQRELAYNEQFF. The nucleotides are TGTGCTAGCCAGCGGGAGCTTGCCTACAATGAGCAGTTCTTC.